These T cell receptor beta chains were read from a single sample in a study of T cell responses to AZD1222 COVID-19 vaccine. The table came from immunoSEQ multiplex PCR; TCRdb's copy has only in-frame clones and leaves some out. The sample lists some 130,000 clones; roughly 90% were seen once. Sequencing was performed on peripheral blood, taken on day 0 of AZD1222 vaccination. These receptors were taken from an adult in good health. The CDR3 runs from the conserved cysteine through the conserved F or W. A D gene is named only where the DNA matches it firmly. Clone size is given for some rows only: seen once, a few or many times, or a class if the clone is expanded.

d_gene: TRBD2
j_gene: TRBJ2-3
abundance: .
v_gene: TRBV24-1
CDR3nt: TGTGCCACGGGGGGGAGATACACAGATACGCAGTATTTT
CDR3aa: CATGGRYTDTQYF

d_gene: TRBD2
j_gene: TRBJ2-1
abundance: .
v_gene: TRBV19
CDR3nt: TGTGCCAGTAGTATAACTAGCGGAAACAATGAGCAGTTCTTC
CDR3aa: CASSITSGNNEQFF

d_gene: .
j_gene: TRBJ2-1
abundance: .
v_gene: TRBV24-1
CDR3nt: TGTGCCACCAGTGATTTGTGGAGACGGAAAAATGAGCAGTTCTTC
CDR3aa: CATSDLWRRKNEQFF

d_gene: TRBD1
j_gene: TRBJ1-1
abundance: .
v_gene: TRBV6-5
CDR3nt: TGTGCCAGCAGCCGGGACAGGGCTTGGGGCACTGAAGCTTTCTTT
CDR3aa: CASSRDRAWGTEAFF

d_gene: .
j_gene: TRBJ2-1
abundance: .
v_gene: TRBV9
CDR3nt: TGTGCCAGCAGCGGGGGGAGTCACAATGAGCAGTTCTTC
CDR3aa: CASSGGSHNEQFF

d_gene: TRBD1
j_gene: TRBJ1-2
abundance: .
v_gene: TRBV9
CDR3nt: TGTGCCAGCAGCGAGACAGGGGTCGCCTATGGCTACACCTTC
CDR3aa: CASSETGVAYGYTF

d_gene: .
j_gene: TRBJ2-3
abundance: .
v_gene: TRBV5-6
CDR3nt: TGTGCCAGCAGCTTCTGGCCAGCCGGATCAATAGATACGCAGTATTTT
CDR3aa: CASSFWPAGSIDTQYF

d_gene: TRBD2
j_gene: TRBJ2-2
abundance: .
v_gene: TRBV24-1
CDR3nt: TGTGCCACCAGAGGACTAGCGGGAACCGGGGAGCTGTTTTTT
CDR3aa: CATRGLAGTGELFF

d_gene: .
j_gene: TRBJ2-1
abundance: .
v_gene: TRBV9
CDR3nt: TGTGCCAGCAGCCCCAGCGGGCCCGTATACAATGAGCAGTTCTTC
CDR3aa: CASSPSGPVYNEQFF

d_gene: .
j_gene: TRBJ1-5
abundance: .
v_gene: TRBV6-1
CDR3nt: TGTGCCAGCAGTGACCGCAAGGCCGGGGATCAGCCCCAGCATTTT
CDR3aa: CASSDRKAGDQPQHF

d_gene: .
j_gene: TRBJ2-7
abundance: .
v_gene: TRBV28
CDR3nt: TGTGCCAGCAGTTTGAGTTCCTACGAGCAGTACTTC
CDR3aa: CASSLSSYEQYF

d_gene: .
j_gene: TRBJ1-1
abundance: .
v_gene: TRBV11-3
CDR3nt: TGTGCCAGCAGCCCAACGAACACTGAAGCTTTCTTT
CDR3aa: CASSPTNTEAFF

d_gene: TRBD1
j_gene: TRBJ2-1
abundance: once
v_gene: TRBV6-2/TRBV6-3
CDR3nt: TGTGCCAGCAGTTATAAGTCGGGACAGGGGGCCTACAATGAGCAGTTCTTC
CDR3aa: CASSYKSGQGAYNEQFF

d_gene: TRBD1
j_gene: TRBJ2-7
abundance: .
v_gene: TRBV4-1
CDR3nt: TGCGCCAGCAGCCAAGACTTGCAGGGACAGGGGGCCTACGAGCAGTACTTC
CDR3aa: CASSQDLQGQGAYEQYF

d_gene: .
j_gene: TRBJ1-1
abundance: .
v_gene: TRBV4-2
CDR3nt: TGTGCCAGCAGCCAAGATAGCGGCCTGAACACTGAAGCTTTCTTT
CDR3aa: CASSQDSGLNTEAFF

d_gene: TRBD2
j_gene: TRBJ2-1
abundance: .
v_gene: TRBV11-3
CDR3nt: TGTGCCAGCAGCTTAGATTTCGGGGGGACCTCCTACAATGAGCAGTTCTTC
CDR3aa: CASSLDFGGTSYNEQFF

d_gene: .
j_gene: TRBJ1-4
abundance: once
v_gene: TRBV6-5
CDR3nt: TGTGCCAGCACCCTTAGGGGGGGAAGGGCAGAAAAACTGTTTTTT
CDR3aa: CASTLRGGRAEKLFF

d_gene: .
j_gene: TRBJ1-1
abundance: .
v_gene: TRBV3-1/TRBV3-2
CDR3nt: TGTGCCAGCAGCCTCACCAACAGGAACACTGAAGCTTTCTTT
CDR3aa: CASSLTNRNTEAFF

d_gene: .
j_gene: TRBJ1-2
abundance: .
v_gene: TRBV30
CDR3nt: TGTGCCTGGAAGTGGGGGGCAGCCGGTAACTATGGCTACACCTTC
CDR3aa: CAWKWGAAGNYGYTF

d_gene: .
j_gene: TRBJ2-1
abundance: .
v_gene: TRBV7-2
CDR3nt: TGTGCCAGCAAGTTTCGGTCCAATTCCTACAATGAGCAGTTCTTC
CDR3aa: CASKFRSNSYNEQFF

d_gene: .
j_gene: TRBJ1-5
abundance: .
v_gene: TRBV6-4
CDR3nt: TGTGCCAGCAGCCCTATGGTTAGAGGCACGCTTAAGAGCAATCAGCCCCAGCATTTT
CDR3aa: CASSPMVRGTLKSNQPQHF

d_gene: .
j_gene: TRBJ1-6
abundance: .
v_gene: TRBV2
CDR3nt: TGTGCCAGCAGTGAAATGGTAAATGATTCACCCCTCCACTTT
CDR3aa: CASSEMVNDSPLHF

d_gene: .
j_gene: TRBJ2-3
abundance: .
v_gene: TRBV5-1
CDR3nt: TGCGCCAGCAGCTCGACAACCGTAAAACTAGGGTTAGATACGCAGTATTTT
CDR3aa: CASSSTTVKLGLDTQYF

d_gene: TRBD1
j_gene: TRBJ1-2
abundance: .
v_gene: TRBV15
CDR3nt: TGTGCCACCAGCAGAGACCGCAGGGGGGACTATGGCTACACCTTC
CDR3aa: CATSRDRRGDYGYTF

d_gene: .
j_gene: TRBJ2-5
abundance: .
v_gene: TRBV6-1
CDR3nt: TGTGCCAGCAGTGAATTGGGTCTGCAAGAGACCCAGTACTTC
CDR3aa: CASSELGLQETQYF

d_gene: .
j_gene: TRBJ1-6
abundance: .
v_gene: TRBV4-2
CDR3nt: TGTGCCAGCGCAGGGATTAGCGATTCACCCCTCCACTTT
CDR3aa: CASAGISDSPLHF

d_gene: .
j_gene: TRBJ1-2
abundance: .
v_gene: TRBV18
CDR3nt: TGTGCCAGCTCACCGGACTTATCTAACTATGGCTACACCTTC
CDR3aa: CASSPDLSNYGYTF

d_gene: .
j_gene: TRBJ1-6
abundance: .
v_gene: TRBV4-1
CDR3nt: TGCGCCAGCAGCCAATCCCCAGGGCTTAATTCACCCCTCCACTTT
CDR3aa: CASSQSPGLNSPLHF

d_gene: .
j_gene: TRBJ1-5
abundance: .
v_gene: TRBV10-3
CDR3nt: TGTGCTACACACGGGGCTAGCAATCAGCCCCAGCATTTT
CDR3aa: CATHGASNQPQHF

d_gene: .
j_gene: TRBJ2-6
abundance: .
v_gene: TRBV9
CDR3nt: TGTGCCAGCAGCGTAGCGAGGGCTGGGGCCAACGTCCTGACTTTC
CDR3aa: CASSVARAGANVLTF

d_gene: .
j_gene: TRBJ1-5
abundance: .
v_gene: TRBV6-1
CDR3nt: TGTGCCAGCAGTGCCTCTAATATGGGGGCTAAACAGCCCCAGCATTTT
CDR3aa: CASSASNMGAKQPQHF

d_gene: TRBD2
j_gene: TRBJ2-7
abundance: .
v_gene: TRBV28
CDR3nt: TGTGCCAGCAGTCTAATAGCGGGAGGTGGCGAGCAGTACTTC
CDR3aa: CASSLIAGGGEQYF

d_gene: .
j_gene: TRBJ2-6
abundance: .
v_gene: TRBV5-8
CDR3nt: TGTGCCAGCAGCTTGGGGGACTCTGGGGCCAACGTCCTGACTTTC
CDR3aa: CASSLGDSGANVLTF

d_gene: .
j_gene: TRBJ2-2
abundance: .
v_gene: TRBV18
CDR3nt: TGTGCCAGCTCACTTACAAGAAAAACCGGGGAGCTGTTTTTT
CDR3aa: CASSLTRKTGELFF

d_gene: .
j_gene: TRBJ2-1
abundance: .
v_gene: TRBV5-1
CDR3nt: TGCGCCAGCCACCGGGACCCAGGATACAATGAGCAGTTCTTC
CDR3aa: CASHRDPGYNEQFF

d_gene: .
j_gene: TRBJ2-2
abundance: .
v_gene: TRBV3-1/TRBV3-2
CDR3nt: TGTGCCAGCAGTGGGACGCGGGGCACCGGGGAGCTGTTTTTT
CDR3aa: CASSGTRGTGELFF

d_gene: .
j_gene: TRBJ2-5
abundance: .
v_gene: TRBV18
CDR3nt: TGTGCCAGCTCACCACGGGGGGAGACCCAGTACTTC
CDR3aa: CASSPRGETQYF

d_gene: .
j_gene: TRBJ2-2
abundance: .
v_gene: TRBV30
CDR3nt: TGTGCCTGGAGTTTCCGACTCGACACCGGGGAGCTGTTTTTT
CDR3aa: CAWSFRLDTGELFF

d_gene: TRBD2
j_gene: TRBJ2-5
abundance: few
v_gene: TRBV2
CDR3nt: TGTGCCAGCAGGTCCCCCATTATGAGCGGGGGGCCCCGGGAGACCCAGTACTTC
CDR3aa: CASRSPIMSGGPRETQYF

d_gene: .
j_gene: TRBJ1-5
abundance: .
v_gene: TRBV10-3
CDR3nt: TGTGCCATCAGTGAGTTGGGGGGACTCCATCAGCCCCAGCATTTT
CDR3aa: CAISELGGLHQPQHF

d_gene: TRBD2
j_gene: TRBJ2-1
abundance: .
v_gene: TRBV15
CDR3nt: TGTGCCACCAGACTAGCGGGAACCATTGAGCAGTTCTTC
CDR3aa: CATRLAGTIEQFF

d_gene: .
j_gene: TRBJ1-2
abundance: .
v_gene: TRBV10-1
CDR3nt: TGCGCCAGCAGGGGCTGGGCAGGGACCTTCTATGGCTACACCTTC
CDR3aa: CASRGWAGTFYGYTF

d_gene: .
j_gene: TRBJ1-2
abundance: .
v_gene: TRBV11-2
CDR3nt: TGTGCCAGCAGCTTTGGGATTTCCTATGGCTACACCTTC
CDR3aa: CASSFGISYGYTF

d_gene: TRBD1
j_gene: TRBJ1-6
abundance: once
v_gene: TRBV11-3
CDR3nt: TGTGCCAGCAGCCCCCGGACAGGCCTGAATTCACCCCTCCACTTT
CDR3aa: CASSPRTGLNSPLHF